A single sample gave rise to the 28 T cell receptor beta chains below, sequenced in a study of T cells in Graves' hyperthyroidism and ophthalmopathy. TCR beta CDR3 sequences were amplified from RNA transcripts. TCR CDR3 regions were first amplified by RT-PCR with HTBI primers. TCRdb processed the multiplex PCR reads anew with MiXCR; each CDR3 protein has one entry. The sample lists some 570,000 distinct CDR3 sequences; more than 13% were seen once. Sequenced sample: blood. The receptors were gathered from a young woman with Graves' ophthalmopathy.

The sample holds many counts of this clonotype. This chain's CDR3 is CASSTRRGNTIYF. In DNA, the CDR3 is TGTGCCAGCAGCACCCGAAGAGGAAACACCATATATTTT. The chain uses TRBV3-1 and TRBJ1-3; D gene unclear. Germline values: CDR1 LGHDT, CDR2 YNNKEL (reference sequence). There are 13 residues in the CDR3. The V end was cut by 5 bases, the J end by 4 bases, with 9 bases between. The full variable domain, its missing parts supplied by reference TRBV3-1 and TRBJ1-3, is DTAVSQTPKYLVTQMGNDKSIKCEQNLGHDTMYWYKQDSKKFLKIMFSYNNKELIINETVPNRFSPKSPDKAHLNLHINSLELGDSAVYFCASSTRRGNTIYFGEGSWLTVV.

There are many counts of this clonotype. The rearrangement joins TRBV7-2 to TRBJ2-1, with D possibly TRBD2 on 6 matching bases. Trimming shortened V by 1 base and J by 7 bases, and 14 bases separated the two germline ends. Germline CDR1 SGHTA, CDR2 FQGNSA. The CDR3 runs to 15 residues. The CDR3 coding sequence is TGTGCCAGCAGCTTAGTGCTTCTGGCGGGGAATGAGCAGTTCTTC. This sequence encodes CASSLVLLAGNEQFF.

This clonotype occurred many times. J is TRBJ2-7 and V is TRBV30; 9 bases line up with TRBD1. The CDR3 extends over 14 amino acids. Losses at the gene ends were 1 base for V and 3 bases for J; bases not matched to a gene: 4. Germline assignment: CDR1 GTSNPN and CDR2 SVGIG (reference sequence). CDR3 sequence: CAWSGGQGNYEQYF. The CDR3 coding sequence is TGTGCCTGGAGTGGAGGACAGGGGAACTACGAGCAGTACTTC.

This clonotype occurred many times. The CDR3 reads CASSEESTNEKLFF. The DNA of the CDR3 is TGTGCCAGCAGTGAAGAGTCAACTAATGAAAAACTGTTTTTT. The genes are TRBV2 and TRBJ1-4; D call uncertain. Germline V CDR1 and CDR2: SNHLY, FYNNEI. CDR3 size: 14 residues. The V and J ends lost 1 base and 0 bases respectively, with 3 bases between them.

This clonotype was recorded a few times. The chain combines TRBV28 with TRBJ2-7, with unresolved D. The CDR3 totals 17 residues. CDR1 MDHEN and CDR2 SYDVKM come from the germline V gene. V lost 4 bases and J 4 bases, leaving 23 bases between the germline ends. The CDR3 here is CASSWYKFSPHSYEQYF. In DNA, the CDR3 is TGTGCCAGCAGTTGGTATAAATTTTCCCCTCACTCTTACGAGCAGTACTTC.

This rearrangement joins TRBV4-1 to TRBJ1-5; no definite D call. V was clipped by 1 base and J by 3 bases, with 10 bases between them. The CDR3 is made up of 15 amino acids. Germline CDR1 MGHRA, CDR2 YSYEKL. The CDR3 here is CASSQVSTANQPQHF. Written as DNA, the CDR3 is TGCGCCAGCAGCCAAGTTTCAACAGCCAATCAGCCCCAGCATTTT.

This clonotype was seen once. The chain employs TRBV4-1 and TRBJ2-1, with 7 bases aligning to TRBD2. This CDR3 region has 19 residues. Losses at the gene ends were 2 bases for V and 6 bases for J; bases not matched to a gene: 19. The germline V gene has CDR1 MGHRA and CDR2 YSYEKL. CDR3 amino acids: CASSQRWGSWGGPGNEQFF. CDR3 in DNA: TGCGCCAGCAGCCAAAGATGGGGATCTTGGGGGGGACCGGGCAATGAGCAGTTCTTC.

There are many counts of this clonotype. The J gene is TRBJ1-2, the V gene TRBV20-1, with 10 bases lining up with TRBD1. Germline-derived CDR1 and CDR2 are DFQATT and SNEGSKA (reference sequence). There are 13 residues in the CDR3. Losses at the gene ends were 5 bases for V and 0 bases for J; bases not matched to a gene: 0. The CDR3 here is CSAGQGANYGYTF. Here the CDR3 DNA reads TGCAGTGCTGGACAGGGGGCTAACTATGGCTACACCTTC.

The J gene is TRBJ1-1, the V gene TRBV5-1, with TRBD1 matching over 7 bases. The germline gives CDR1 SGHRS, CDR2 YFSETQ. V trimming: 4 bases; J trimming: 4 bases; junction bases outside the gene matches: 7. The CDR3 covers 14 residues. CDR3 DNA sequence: TGCGCCAGCAGCGAATCAGGGGGTACCACTGAAGCTTTCTTT. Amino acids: CASSESGGTTEAFF.

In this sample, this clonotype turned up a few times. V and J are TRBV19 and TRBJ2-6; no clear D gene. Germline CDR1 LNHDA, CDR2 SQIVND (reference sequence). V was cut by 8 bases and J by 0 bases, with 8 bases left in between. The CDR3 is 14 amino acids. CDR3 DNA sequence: TGTGCCAGTTGCGACACCTCTGGGGCCAACGTCCTGACTTTC. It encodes CASCDTSGANVLTF. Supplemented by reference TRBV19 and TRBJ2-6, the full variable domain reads DGGITQSPKYLFRKEGQNVTLSCEQNLNHDAMYWYRQDPGQGLRLIYYSQIVNDFQKGDIAEGYSVSREKKESFPLTVTSAQKNPTAFYLCASCDTSGANVLTFGAGSRLTVL.

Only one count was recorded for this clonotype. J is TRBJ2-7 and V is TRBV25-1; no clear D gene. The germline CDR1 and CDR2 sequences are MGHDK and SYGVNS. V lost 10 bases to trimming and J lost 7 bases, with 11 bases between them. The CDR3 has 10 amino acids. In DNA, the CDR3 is TGTGCCACCTCAGAAGGGGAGCAGTACTTC. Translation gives CATSEGEQYF.

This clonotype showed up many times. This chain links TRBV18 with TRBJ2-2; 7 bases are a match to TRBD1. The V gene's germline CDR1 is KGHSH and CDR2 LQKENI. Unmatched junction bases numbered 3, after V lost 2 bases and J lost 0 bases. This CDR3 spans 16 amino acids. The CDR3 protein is CASSPVTGSNTGELFF. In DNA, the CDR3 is TGTGCCAGCTCACCAGTGACAGGGTCGAACACCGGGGAGCTGTTTTTT. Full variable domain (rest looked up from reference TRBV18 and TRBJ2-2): NAGVMQNPRHLVRRRGQEARLRCSPMKGHSHVYWYRQLPEEGLKFMVYLQKENIIDESGMPKERFSAEFPKEGPSILRIQQVVRGDSAAYFCASSPVTGSNTGELFFGEGSRLTVL.

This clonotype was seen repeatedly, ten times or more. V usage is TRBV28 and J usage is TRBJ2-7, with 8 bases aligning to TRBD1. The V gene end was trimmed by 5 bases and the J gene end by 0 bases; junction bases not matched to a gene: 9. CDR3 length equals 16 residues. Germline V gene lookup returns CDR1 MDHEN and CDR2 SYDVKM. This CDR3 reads CASSPIRQGFSYEQYF. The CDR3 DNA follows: TGTGCCAGCAGTCCTATCCGACAGGGGTTCTCCTACGAGCAGTACTTC.

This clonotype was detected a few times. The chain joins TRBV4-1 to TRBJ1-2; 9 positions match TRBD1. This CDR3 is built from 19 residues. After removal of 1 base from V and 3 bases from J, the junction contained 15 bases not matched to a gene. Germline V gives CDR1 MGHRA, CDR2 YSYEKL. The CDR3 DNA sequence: TGCGCCAGCAGCCAAGTCAAGGGCACAGGGGGCGCCTCGGACTATGGCTACACCTTC. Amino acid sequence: CASSQVKGTGGASDYGYTF.

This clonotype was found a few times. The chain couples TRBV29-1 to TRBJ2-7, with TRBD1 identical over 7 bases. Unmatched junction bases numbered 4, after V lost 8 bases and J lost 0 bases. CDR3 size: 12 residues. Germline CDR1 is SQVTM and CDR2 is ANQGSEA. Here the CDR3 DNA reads TGCAGCCTCCGGGACAGCTCCTACGAGCAGTACTTC. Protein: CSLRDSSYEQYF.

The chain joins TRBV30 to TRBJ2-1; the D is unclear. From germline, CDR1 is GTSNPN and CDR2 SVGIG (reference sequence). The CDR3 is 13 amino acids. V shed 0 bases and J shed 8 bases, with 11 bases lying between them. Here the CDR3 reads CAWSVESLHEQFF. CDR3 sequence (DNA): TGTGCCTGGAGTGTAGAATCCCTTCATGAGCAGTTCTTC.

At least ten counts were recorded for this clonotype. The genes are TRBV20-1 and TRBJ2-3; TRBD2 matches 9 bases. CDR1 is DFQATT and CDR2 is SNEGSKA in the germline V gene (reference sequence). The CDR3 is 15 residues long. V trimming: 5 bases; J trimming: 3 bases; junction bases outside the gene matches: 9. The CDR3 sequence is CSAPDTAGGTDTQYF. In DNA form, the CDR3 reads TGCAGTGCTCCTGACACGGCGGGAGGGACAGATACGCAGTATTTT.

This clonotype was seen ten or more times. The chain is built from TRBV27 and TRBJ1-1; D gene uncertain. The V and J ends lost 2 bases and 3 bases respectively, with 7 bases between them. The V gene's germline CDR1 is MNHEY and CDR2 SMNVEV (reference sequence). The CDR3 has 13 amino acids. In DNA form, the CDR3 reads TGTGCCAGCAGTTTACAGACCTACACTGAAGCTTTCTTT. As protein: CASSLQTYTEAFF.

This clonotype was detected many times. For the CDR3, the DNA is TGCAGTGCTAGAGGAAGGGACTTTTCTTACAATGAGCAGTTCTTC. Amino acid sequence: CSARGRDFSYNEQFF. This chain joins TRBV20-1 and TRBJ2-1; possibly TRBD2 for D (6 bases). Germline V gene lookup returns CDR1 DFQATT and CDR2 SNEGSKA (reference sequence). V dropped 1 base and J dropped 4 bases, with 14 bases sitting between them. CDR3 length equals 15 residues.

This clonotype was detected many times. CDR3 amino acids: CASSSRGSLNQPQHF. CDR3 DNA: TGTGCCAGCAGCTCCCGGGGCAGCCTGAATCAGCCCCAGCATTTT. The J gene is TRBJ1-5, the V gene TRBV9; TRBD1 might be the D (5 bases). Germline CDR1 reads SGDLS; CDR2 reads YYNGEE. The germline V and J ends were trimmed by 4 bases and 4 bases, with 15 bases remaining between them. The length of the CDR3 is 15 residues.

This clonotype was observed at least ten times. The CDR3 spells CASSLGPGQGETQYF. As DNA, the CDR3 is TGTGCCAGCAGCTTAGGCCCGGGACAGGGGGAGACCCAGTACTTC. This chain links TRBV7-3 with TRBJ2-5, with TRBD1 matching over 10 bases. V shed 2 bases and J 5 bases; nucleotides not matched to a gene: 5. This CDR3 has 15 residues. Germline values: CDR1 SGHTA, CDR2 FQGTGA.

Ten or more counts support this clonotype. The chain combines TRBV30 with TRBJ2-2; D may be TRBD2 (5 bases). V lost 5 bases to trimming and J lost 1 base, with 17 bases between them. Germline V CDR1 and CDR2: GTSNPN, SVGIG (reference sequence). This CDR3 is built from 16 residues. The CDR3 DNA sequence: TGTGCCTGGGAGGATGACCGACGGGAGAACACCGGGGAGCTGTTTTTT. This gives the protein CAWEDDRRENTGELFF.

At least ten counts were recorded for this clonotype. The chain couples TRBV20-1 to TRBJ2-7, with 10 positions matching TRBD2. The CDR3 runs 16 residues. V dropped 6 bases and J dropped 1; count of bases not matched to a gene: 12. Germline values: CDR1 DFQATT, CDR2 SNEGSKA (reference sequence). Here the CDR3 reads CSAMGAGGPDSYEQYF. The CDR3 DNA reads TGCAGTGCCATGGGAGCGGGAGGGCCTGATTCCTACGAGCAGTACTTC.

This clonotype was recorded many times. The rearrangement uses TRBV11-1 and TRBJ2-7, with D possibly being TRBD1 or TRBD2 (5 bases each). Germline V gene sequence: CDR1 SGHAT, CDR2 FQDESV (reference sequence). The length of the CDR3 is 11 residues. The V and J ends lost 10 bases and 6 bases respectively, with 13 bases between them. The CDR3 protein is CATGDPVEQYF. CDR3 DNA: TGTGCCACCGGGGACCCGGTCGAGCAGTACTTC.

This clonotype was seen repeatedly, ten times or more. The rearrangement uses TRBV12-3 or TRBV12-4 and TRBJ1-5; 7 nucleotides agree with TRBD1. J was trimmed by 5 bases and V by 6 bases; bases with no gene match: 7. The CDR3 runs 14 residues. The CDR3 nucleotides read TGTGCCAGCAGCCTAACAGGGGTGCATCAGCCCCAGCATTTT. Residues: CASSLTGVHQPQHF.

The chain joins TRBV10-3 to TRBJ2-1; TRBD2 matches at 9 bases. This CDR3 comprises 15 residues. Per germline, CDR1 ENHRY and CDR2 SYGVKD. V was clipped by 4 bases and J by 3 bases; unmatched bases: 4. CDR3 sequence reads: CAISARSGSYNEQFF. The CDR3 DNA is TGTGCCATCAGTGCCCGTAGCGGGAGCTACAATGAGCAGTTCTTC.

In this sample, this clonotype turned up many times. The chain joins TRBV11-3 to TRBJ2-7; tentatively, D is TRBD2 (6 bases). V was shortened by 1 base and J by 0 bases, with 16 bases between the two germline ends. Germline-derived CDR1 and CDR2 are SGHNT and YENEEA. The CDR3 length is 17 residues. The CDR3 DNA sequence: TGTGCCAGCAGCTTAGGTTCCCGAGCGGAGGGCTCCTACGAGCAGTACTTC. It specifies CASSLGSRAEGSYEQYF.

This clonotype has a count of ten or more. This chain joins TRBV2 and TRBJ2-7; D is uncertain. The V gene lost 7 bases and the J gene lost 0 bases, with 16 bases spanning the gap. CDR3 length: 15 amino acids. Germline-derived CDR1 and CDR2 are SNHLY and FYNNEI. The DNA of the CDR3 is TGTGCCAGCACCCCCGTATCCCCGGACTCCTACGAGCAGTACTTC. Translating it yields CASTPVSPDSYEQYF.